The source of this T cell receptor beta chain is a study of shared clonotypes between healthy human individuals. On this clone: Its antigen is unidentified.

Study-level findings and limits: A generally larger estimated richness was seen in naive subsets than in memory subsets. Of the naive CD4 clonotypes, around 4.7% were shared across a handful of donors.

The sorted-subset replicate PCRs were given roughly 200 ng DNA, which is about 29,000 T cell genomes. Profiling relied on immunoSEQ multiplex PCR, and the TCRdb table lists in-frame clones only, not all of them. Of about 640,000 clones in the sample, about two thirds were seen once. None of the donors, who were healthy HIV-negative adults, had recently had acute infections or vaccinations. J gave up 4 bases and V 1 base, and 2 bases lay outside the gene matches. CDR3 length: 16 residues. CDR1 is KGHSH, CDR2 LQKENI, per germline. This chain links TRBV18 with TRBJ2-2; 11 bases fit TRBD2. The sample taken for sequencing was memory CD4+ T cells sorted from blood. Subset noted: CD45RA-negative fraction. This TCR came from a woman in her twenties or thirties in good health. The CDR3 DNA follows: TGTGCCAGCTCACCACTCCTAGCGGGAGGCACCGGGGAGCTGTTTTTT. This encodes CASSPLLAGGTGELFF.